The sequence of this TCR beta chain was determined in a study of T cells in Graves' hyperthyroidism and ophthalmopathy. Only a few counts were recorded for this clonotype. The antigen remains unidentified. Whole-study findings and limits: Ophthalmopathy got predicted by the model a median roughly 6.1 months before its onset.

Amplified regions were TCR beta CDR3 sequences from RNA transcripts. TCR CDR3 regions were first amplified by RT-PCR with HTBI primers. MiXCR, run by TCRdb on the multiplex PCR reads, gives a single entry per CDR3 protein. The sample yields approximately 640,000 distinct CDR3 sequences, roughly 17% seen once. Per the germline V gene, CDR1 is SGHNT and CDR2 is YYREEE (reference sequence). This CDR3 contains 15 residues. V gave up 5 bases and J gave up 4 bases; unmatched junction bases: 9. Calling Graves' hyperthyroidism stable meant ophthalmopathy did not progress within 18 months. PBMCs were collected from an approximately 10 ml volume of fresh peripheral blood.

The sequence derives from a man between 45 and 60 years old with Graves' hyperthyroidism. V and J are TRBV5-4 and TRBJ2-3; 8 positions match TRBD1. Input material: blood. As DNA, the CDR3 is TGTGCCAGCAGTTATGGACAGGGTATTGCAGATACGCAGTATTTT. Its translation: CASSYGQGIADTQYF. Together with reference TRBV5-4 and TRBJ2-3, the CDR3 gives the full variable domain: ETGVTQSPTHLIKTRGQQVTLRCSSQSGHNTVSWYQQALGQGPQFIFQYYREEENGRGNFPPRFSGLQFPNYSSELNVNALELDDSALYLCASSYGQGIADTQYFGPGTRLTVL.